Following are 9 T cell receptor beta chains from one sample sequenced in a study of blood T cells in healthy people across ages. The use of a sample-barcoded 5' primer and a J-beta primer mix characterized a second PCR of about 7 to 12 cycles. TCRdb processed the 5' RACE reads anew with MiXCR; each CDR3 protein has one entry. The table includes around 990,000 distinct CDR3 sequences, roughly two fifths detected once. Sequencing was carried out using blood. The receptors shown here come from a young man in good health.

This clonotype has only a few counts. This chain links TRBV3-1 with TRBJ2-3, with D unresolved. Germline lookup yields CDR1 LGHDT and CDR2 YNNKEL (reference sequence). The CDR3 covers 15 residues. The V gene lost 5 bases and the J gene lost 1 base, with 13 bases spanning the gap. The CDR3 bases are TGTGCCAGCAGCGCTTCCAGTTGGGGCACAGATACGCAGTATTTT. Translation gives CASSASSWGTDTQYF.

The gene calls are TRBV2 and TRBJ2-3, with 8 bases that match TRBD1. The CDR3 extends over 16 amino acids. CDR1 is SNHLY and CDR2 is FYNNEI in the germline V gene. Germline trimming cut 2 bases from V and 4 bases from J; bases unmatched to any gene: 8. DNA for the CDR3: TGTGCCAGCAGTGAAAGTGTAGACAGGGGTTCAGATACGCAGTATTTT. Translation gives CASSESVDRGSDTQYF.

The CDR3 DNA sequence: TGCAGTGCTAGATGGGAGGGGGCGAATGGCTACACCTTC. It is translated as CSARWEGANGYTF. The genes are TRBV20-1 and TRBJ1-2; 7 nucleotides agree with TRBD1. Germline values: CDR1 DFQATT, CDR2 SNEGSKA (reference sequence). This CDR3 comprises 13 residues. V lost 2 bases, J lost 6 bases, and 6 bases stayed unmatched.

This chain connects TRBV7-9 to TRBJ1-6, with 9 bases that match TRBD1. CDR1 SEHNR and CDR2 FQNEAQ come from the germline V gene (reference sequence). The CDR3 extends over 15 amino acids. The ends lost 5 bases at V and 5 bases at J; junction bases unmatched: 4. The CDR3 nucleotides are TGTGCCAGCAGCCCTGGGACAGGGCATAATTCACCCCTCCACTTT. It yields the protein CASSPGTGHNSPLHF.

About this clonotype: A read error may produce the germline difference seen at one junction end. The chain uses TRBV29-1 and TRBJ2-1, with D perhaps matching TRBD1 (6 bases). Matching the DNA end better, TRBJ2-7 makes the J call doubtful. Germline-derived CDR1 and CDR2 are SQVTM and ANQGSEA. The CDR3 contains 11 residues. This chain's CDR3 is CGVAGEYEQYF. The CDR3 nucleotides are TGCGGCGTTGCAGGGGAGTACGAGCAGTACTTC.

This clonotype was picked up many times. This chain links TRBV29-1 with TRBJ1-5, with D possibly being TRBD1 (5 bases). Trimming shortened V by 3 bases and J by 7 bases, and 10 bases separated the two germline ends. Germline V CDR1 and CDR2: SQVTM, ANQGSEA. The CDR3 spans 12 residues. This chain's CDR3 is CSVEGVGQPQHF. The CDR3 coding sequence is TGCAGCGTTGAGGGGGTCGGCCAGCCCCAGCATTTT.

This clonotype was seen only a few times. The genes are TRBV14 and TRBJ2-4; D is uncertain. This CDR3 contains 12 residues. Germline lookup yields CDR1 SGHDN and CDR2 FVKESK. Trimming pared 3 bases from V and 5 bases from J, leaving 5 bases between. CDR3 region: CASSQIENIQYF. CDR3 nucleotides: TGTGCCAGCAGCCAGATAGAAAACATTCAGTACTTC.

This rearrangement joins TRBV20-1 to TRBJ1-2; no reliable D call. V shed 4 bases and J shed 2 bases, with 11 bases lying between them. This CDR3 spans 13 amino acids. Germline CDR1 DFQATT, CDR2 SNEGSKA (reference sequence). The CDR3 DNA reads TGCAGTGCTACTGACATTGAAAACTATGGCTACACCTTC. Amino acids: CSATDIENYGYTF.

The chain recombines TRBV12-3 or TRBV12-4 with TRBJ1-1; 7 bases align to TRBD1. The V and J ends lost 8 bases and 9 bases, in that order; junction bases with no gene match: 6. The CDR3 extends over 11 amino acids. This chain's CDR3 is CASRRQGKAFF. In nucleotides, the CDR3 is TGTGCCAGCCGAAGACAGGGAAAAGCTTTCTTT.